A selection of T cell receptor beta chains follows, all from one sample in a study of T cells after yellow fever vaccination. Using its own MiXCR run on the 5' RACE reads, TCRdb lists one record per CDR3 protein. This table has about 170,000 distinct CDR3 sequences, about 6% appearing once. Sequencing was performed on CD4+ T cells sorted from PBMCs, taken on the day of the first yellow fever vaccination. These TCRs come from a man aged 18 to 29 who received the YFV17D yellow fever vaccine. Each CDR3 is given with its conserved first and last residue. The D gene is left open where the match is weak. Clone size is given for some rows only: seen once, a few or many times, or a class if the clone is expanded.

>-|TRBV19|TRBJ2-3|-
CASSIIRGRTDTQYF
TGTGCCAGTAGTATAATCCGGGGGCGCACAGATACGCAGTATTTT
>-|TRBV28|TRBJ2-6|few
CASSSVTASSGANVLTF
TGTGCCAGCAGTTCTGTGACGGCGAGCTCTGGGGCCAACGTCCTGACTTTC
>-|TRBV12-3/TRBV12-4|TRBJ1-2|many
CASSLDWNYGYTF
TGTGCCAGCAGTCTCGACTGGAACTATGGCTACACCTTC
>-|TRBV11-2|TRBJ2-1|-
CASSLGRFVNEQFF
TGTGCCAGCAGCCTCGGACGGTTCGTCAATGAGCAGTTCTTC
>-|TRBV27|TRBJ1-4|-
CASSLWGDNEKLFF
TGTGCCAGCAGTTTATGGGGGGATAATGAAAAACTGTTTTTT
>-|TRBV6-5|TRBJ2-3|-
CASSFRGTGSDTQYF
TGTGCCAGCAGTTTTAGGGGAACAGGGTCAGATACGCAGTATTTT
>-|TRBV7-9|TRBJ2-3|many
CASGPRGFGTDTQYF
TGTGCCAGCGGTCCGAGAGGTTTTGGGACAGATACGCAGTATTTT
>TRBD1|TRBV7-9|TRBJ2-7|few
CASGNWDRAFYEQYF
TGTGCCAGCGGCAACTGGGACAGGGCATTCTACGAGCAGTACTTC
>-|TRBV4-1|TRBJ2-5|-
CASSQGAGETQYF
TGCGCCAGCAGCCAAGGGGCGGGAGAGACCCAGTACTTC
>TRBD1|TRBV29-1|TRBJ2-3|many
CSVAAAGGPSTDTQYF
TGCAGCGTTGCCGCGGCAGGGGGCCCTAGCACAGATACGCAGTATTTT
>TRBD2|TRBV6-1|TRBJ2-2|-
CASSEFIAGGTGELFF
TGTGCCAGCAGTGAATTTATAGCGGGGGGCACCGGGGAGCTGTTTTTT
>-|TRBV2|TRBJ2-7|few
CASSVSGYEQYF
TGTGCCAGCAGCGTCAGTGGCTACGAGCAGTACTTC
>-|TRBV5-4|TRBJ2-3|-
CASSPPDRSRDTQYF
TGTGCCAGCAGCCCCCCAGACCGGAGTCGAGATACGCAGTATTTT
>-|TRBV5-1|TRBJ1-5|-
CASSVDPRVDQPQHF
TGCGCCAGCAGCGTAGACCCCCGCGTCGATCAGCCCCAGCATTTT
>-|TRBV12-3/TRBV12-4|TRBJ1-2|once
CAFRGRSYGYTF
TGTGCCTTCAGGGGACGGTCCTATGGCTACACCTTC
>-|TRBV12-3/TRBV12-4|TRBJ1-5|-
CASSWGPFGNQPQHF
TGTGCCAGCAGTTGGGGCCCATTCGGCAATCAGCCCCAGCATTTT
>-|TRBV5-1|TRBJ1-5|few
CASSLVGGLGQPQHF
TGCGCCAGCAGCTTGGTGGGGGGACTAGGGCAGCCCCAGCATTTT
>TRBD1|TRBV4-3|TRBJ2-3|few
CASSQDLGDRARNTDTQYF
TGCGCCAGCAGCCAAGATTTAGGGGACAGGGCGCGGAACACAGATACGCAGTATTTT
>-|TRBV4-3|TRBJ1-3|few
CASSQVGQSSGNTIYF
TGCGCCAGCAGCCAAGTAGGACAGAGCTCTGGAAACACCATATATTTT
>-|TRBV3-1|TRBJ2-3|few
CASSQDSTSSDTQYF
TGTGCCAGCAGCCAAGATTCCACGAGTTCGGATACGCAGTATTTT
>-|TRBV6-5|TRBJ2-2|many
CASSLGGPDTGELFF
TGTGCCAGCAGCCTTGGGGGGCCGGACACCGGGGAGCTGTTTTTT
>-|TRBV30|TRBJ2-3|-
CARGQREDTKYF
TGTGCCCGAGGACAGAGGGAAGATACGAAGTATTTT
>-|TRBV6-1|TRBJ2-5|-
CASSGSAQGKETQYF
TGTGCCAGCAGCGGAAGTGCACAGGGTAAAGAGACCCAGTACTTC
>-|TRBV28|TRBJ1-5|-
CASSSRRYQDQPQHF
TGTGCCAGCAGTTCCCGACGTTACCAGGATCAGCCCCAGCATTTT
>-|TRBV24-1|TRBJ1-5|many
CATSDSTKLPYQPQHF
TGTGCCACCAGTGATTCCACAAAGCTTCCCTATCAGCCCCAGCATTTT
>-|TRBV12-3/TRBV12-4|TRBJ1-2|many
CASSLDRGKNGYTF
TGTGCCAGCAGTTTAGATCGGGGGAAAAATGGCTACACCTTC
>-|TRBV19|TRBJ2-7|-
CASSIGLGTYEQYF
TGTGCCAGTAGTATTGGACTGGGAACCTACGAGCAGTACTTC
>TRBD2|TRBV5-1|TRBJ2-4|many
CASSTSSGALIQYF
TGCGCCAGCAGTACGTCTAGCGGGGCCCTTATTCAGTACTTC
>TRBD2|TRBV20-1|TRBJ2-3|many
CSASGSGEPQYF
TGCAGTGCTAGCGGTAGCGGGGAGCCGCAGTATTTT
>-|TRBV4-2|TRBJ2-6|many
CASTYGGGQVTGANVLTF
TGTGCCAGCACTTACGGGGGAGGACAGGTAACCGGGGCCAACGTCCTGACTTTC
>-|TRBV12-3/TRBV12-4|TRBJ2-5|few
CASSSSGTGEWTQYF
TGTGCCAGCAGTTCGTCCGGGACTGGGGAATGGACCCAGTACTTC
>TRBD1|TRBV5-1|TRBJ1-1|-
CASKTGTVNTEAFF
TGCGCCAGCAAAACCGGGACAGTGAACACTGAAGCTTTCTTT
>TRBD1|TRBV5-6|TRBJ2-5|-
CASSLGDRWTQYF
TGTGCCAGCAGCTTGGGGGACAGATGGACCCAGTACTTC